This is a list of T cell receptor beta chains from one sample in a study of OX40 agonist ivuxolimab in advanced cancers. Clones were sequenced by immunoSEQ multiplex PCR, and TCRdb holds only the in-frame ones, with some missing. The data contain about 51,000 clones, around four fifths of them seen just once; the ten biggest clones take up roughly 23%. This specimen consisted of CD4+ or CD8+ T cells sorted from blood, obtained in a trial of the OX40 agonist ivuxolimab. The origin of the receptors is an adult with an advanced solid tumor such as melanoma, head and neck, liver or kidney cancer. CDR3s include the opening cysteine and the closing phenylalanine or tryptophan. D genes are given only for firm matches. Not all rows give a size; the values are once, few, many and, for expanded clones, a class.

CDR3 length: 15
J gene: TRBJ2-3
clone size: .
V gene: TRBV5-1
D gene: .
CDR3 protein: CASSLLSVETDTQYF
CDR3 DNA: TGCGCCAGCAGCTTGTTGTCGGTAGAGACAGATACGCAGTATTTT

CDR3 length: 15
J gene: TRBJ1-2
clone size: .
V gene: TRBV6-6
D gene: TRBD1
CDR3 protein: CASSYLTGVASGYTF
CDR3 DNA: TGTGCCAGCAGTTATCTGACAGGGGTAGCGTCCGGCTACACCTTC

CDR3 length: 14
J gene: TRBJ1-5
clone size: .
V gene: TRBV11-1
D gene: .
CDR3 protein: CASSLSGGGQPQHF
CDR3 DNA: TGTGCCAGCAGCTTATCCGGGGGTGGTCAGCCCCAGCATTTT

CDR3 length: 14
J gene: TRBJ2-7
clone size: .
V gene: TRBV5-1
D gene: .
CDR3 protein: CASSPVTGHYEQYF
CDR3 DNA: TGCGCCAGCAGCCCGGTGACAGGACACTACGAGCAGTACTTC

CDR3 length: 16
J gene: TRBJ1-6
clone size: .
V gene: TRBV6-6
D gene: .
CDR3 protein: CASSSPGGPYNSPLHF
CDR3 DNA: TGTGCCAGCAGCTCCCCCGGGGGCCCCTATAATTCACCCCTCCACTTT

CDR3 length: 13
J gene: TRBJ2-1
clone size: .
V gene: TRBV19
D gene: .
CDR3 protein: CASSILGGNEQFF
CDR3 DNA: TGTGCCAGTAGTATACTTGGAGGGAATGAGCAGTTCTTC

CDR3 length: 15
J gene: TRBJ1-5
clone size: .
V gene: TRBV28
D gene: TRBD1
CDR3 protein: CASSLRAGGNQPQHF
CDR3 DNA: TGTGCCAGCAGTTTACGAGCAGGGGGGAATCAGCCCCAGCATTTT

CDR3 length: 14
J gene: TRBJ2-7
clone size: few
V gene: TRBV7-6
D gene: TRBD1
CDR3 protein: CASSPGQGVNEQYF
CDR3 DNA: TGTGCCAGCAGCCCGGGACAGGGGGTCAACGAGCAGTACTTC

CDR3 length: 13
J gene: TRBJ2-7
clone size: .
V gene: TRBV6-5
D gene: .
CDR3 protein: CASSSPPEDEQYF
CDR3 DNA: TGTGCCAGCAGTTCTCCCCCTGAGGACGAGCAGTACTTC

CDR3 length: 15
J gene: TRBJ1-2
clone size: .
V gene: TRBV5-4
D gene: .
CDR3 protein: CASSLDRTSHYGYTF
CDR3 DNA: TGTGCCAGCAGCTTAGACCGAACCTCCCACTATGGCTACACCTTC

CDR3 length: 15
J gene: TRBJ2-1
clone size: .
V gene: TRBV19
D gene: .
CDR3 protein: CASSPQTLARNEQFF
CDR3 DNA: TGTGCCAGTAGTCCCCAGACGCTAGCAAGGAATGAGCAGTTCTTC

CDR3 length: 15
J gene: TRBJ2-5
clone size: .
V gene: TRBV7-6
D gene: TRBD2
CDR3 protein: CASSPQTSGEETQYF
CDR3 DNA: TGTGCCAGCAGCCCCCAGACTAGCGGGGAAGAGACCCAGTACTTC

CDR3 length: 11
J gene: TRBJ1-2
clone size: .
V gene: TRBV19
D gene: .
CDR3 protein: CASNGEYGYTF
CDR3 DNA: TGTGCCAGTAACGGCGAGTATGGCTACACCTTC

CDR3 length: 16
J gene: TRBJ1-6
clone size: .
V gene: TRBV27
D gene: .
CDR3 protein: CASIPVGSLKGSPLHF
CDR3 DNA: TGTGCCAGCATTCCGGTCGGGTCTTTAAAGGGTTCACCCCTCCACTTT

CDR3 length: 16
J gene: TRBJ2-4
clone size: .
V gene: TRBV28
D gene: TRBD2
CDR3 protein: CASSSNLAGAKNIQYF
CDR3 DNA: TGTGCCAGCAGTTCTAATTTAGCGGGAGCCAAAAACATTCAGTACTTC

CDR3 length: 15
J gene: TRBJ2-7
clone size: .
V gene: TRBV19
D gene: .
CDR3 protein: CASSMTTARKYEQYF
CDR3 DNA: TGTGCCAGTAGTATGACGACAGCGAGGAAGTACGAGCAGTACTTC

CDR3 length: 17
J gene: TRBJ2-2
clone size: .
V gene: TRBV5-6
D gene: TRBD2
CDR3 protein: CASSHLTSGGATGELFF
CDR3 DNA: TGTGCCAGCAGCCACCTGACTAGCGGGGGGGCGACCGGGGAGCTGTTTTTT

CDR3 length: 16
J gene: TRBJ1-2
clone size: .
V gene: TRBV9
D gene: TRBD1
CDR3 protein: CASSAHWRGQGYGYTF
CDR3 DNA: TGTGCCAGCAGCGCCCATTGGAGGGGGCAAGGCTATGGCTACACCTTC

CDR3 length: 15
J gene: TRBJ2-5
clone size: few
V gene: TRBV6-4
D gene: .
CDR3 protein: CASSADRGGIETQYF
CDR3 DNA: TGTGCCAGCAGTGCCGACCGGGGTGGTATAGAGACCCAGTACTTC

CDR3 length: 14
J gene: TRBJ2-7
clone size: .
V gene: TRBV29-1
D gene: TRBD2
CDR3 protein: CSARTSGRLYEQYF
CDR3 DNA: TGCAGCGCTAGGACTAGCGGGAGACTCTACGAGCAGTACTTC

CDR3 length: 15
J gene: TRBJ1-2
clone size: .
V gene: TRBV5-8
D gene: .
CDR3 protein: CASSFLTEFNYGYTF
CDR3 DNA: TGTGCCAGCAGCTTCCTTACGGAATTTAACTATGGCTACACCTTC

CDR3 length: 14
J gene: TRBJ1-2
clone size: .
V gene: TRBV28
D gene: .
CDR3 protein: CASSFGGSNYGYTF
CDR3 DNA: TGTGCCAGCAGTTTTGGGGGTTCTAACTATGGCTACACCTTC

CDR3 length: 17
J gene: TRBJ2-5
clone size: .
V gene: TRBV7-8
D gene: .
CDR3 protein: CASSPRDAIPPQETQYF
CDR3 DNA: TGTGCCAGCAGCCCTAGGGACGCCATTCCGCCTCAAGAGACCCAGTACTTC

CDR3 length: 13
J gene: TRBJ1-3
clone size: .
V gene: TRBV28
D gene: TRBD1
CDR3 protein: CASSLLQGNTIYF
CDR3 DNA: TGTGCCAGCAGTTTATTACAGGGGAACACCATATATTTT

CDR3 length: 15
J gene: TRBJ2-1
clone size: .
V gene: TRBV19
D gene: .
CDR3 protein: CASSPWGSKTNEQFF
CDR3 DNA: TGTGCCAGTAGTCCCTGGGGGTCCAAAACGAATGAGCAGTTCTTC

CDR3 length: 13
J gene: TRBJ1-2
clone size: .
V gene: TRBV7-2
D gene: .
CDR3 protein: CAIGGVGGKGYTF
CDR3 DNA: TGTGCCATAGGTGGTGTAGGGGGAAAAGGCTACACCTTC

CDR3 length: 15
J gene: TRBJ2-1
clone size: .
V gene: TRBV5-4
D gene: TRBD2
CDR3 protein: CASSLAGAGAWEQFF
CDR3 DNA: TGTGCCAGCAGCTTGGCCGGGGCGGGAGCTTGGGAGCAGTTCTTC

CDR3 length: 16
J gene: TRBJ2-2
clone size: few
V gene: TRBV27
D gene: TRBD2
CDR3 protein: CASSYDLAVGTGELFF
CDR3 DNA: TGTGCCAGCAGTTACGACCTAGCGGTTGGGACCGGGGAGCTGTTTTTT

CDR3 length: 15
J gene: TRBJ2-7
clone size: .
V gene: TRBV7-9
D gene: TRBD1
CDR3 protein: CASSSPDRGLDEQYF
CDR3 DNA: TGTGCCAGCAGCTCTCCTGACAGGGGGTTGGACGAGCAGTACTTC

CDR3 length: 15
J gene: TRBJ2-3
clone size: .
V gene: TRBV27
D gene: .
CDR3 protein: CASSYRAGSTDTQYF
CDR3 DNA: TGTGCCAGCAGTTACCGCGCTGGTAGCACAGATACGCAGTATTTT

CDR3 length: 10
J gene: TRBJ2-1
clone size: .
V gene: TRBV9
D gene: .
CDR3 protein: CASSGDEQFF
CDR3 DNA: TGTGCCAGCAGTGGCGATGAGCAGTTCTTC

CDR3 length: 15
J gene: TRBJ1-4
clone size: .
V gene: TRBV19
D gene: .
CDR3 protein: CASSIWRAPGEKLFF
CDR3 DNA: TGTGCCAGTAGTATATGGCGCGCCCCGGGTGAAAAACTGTTTTTT

CDR3 length: 13
J gene: TRBJ2-2
clone size: medium-sized
V gene: TRBV6-4
D gene: .
CDR3 protein: CASSEGATGELFF
CDR3 DNA: TGTGCCAGCAGTGAGGGGGCCACCGGGGAGCTGTTTTTT

CDR3 length: 13
J gene: TRBJ2-7
clone size: .
V gene: TRBV4-1
D gene: TRBD2
CDR3 protein: CASSQGTTYEQYF
CDR3 DNA: TGCGCCAGCAGCCAGGGGACTACCTACGAGCAGTACTTC

CDR3 length: 14
J gene: TRBJ2-7
clone size: .
V gene: TRBV19
D gene: TRBD1
CDR3 protein: CASDLLTGGDEQYF
CDR3 DNA: TGTGCCAGCGATCTACTGACAGGGGGAGACGAGCAGTACTTC

CDR3 length: 15
J gene: TRBJ2-2
clone size: medium-sized
V gene: TRBV7-9
D gene: TRBD1
CDR3 protein: CASTPGQGDTGELFF
CDR3 DNA: TGTGCCAGCACCCCGGGACAGGGAGACACCGGGGAGCTGTTTTTT

CDR3 length: 12
J gene: TRBJ2-1
clone size: .
V gene: TRBV5-6
D gene: .
CDR3 protein: CASSLVGYEQFF
CDR3 DNA: TGTGCCAGCAGCTTGGTAGGGTATGAGCAGTTCTTC

CDR3 length: 16
J gene: TRBJ2-1
clone size: .
V gene: TRBV19
D gene: .
CDR3 protein: CASSISGAGRYNEQFF
CDR3 DNA: TGTGCCAGTAGTATCTCCGGGGCGGGACGGTACAATGAGCAGTTCTTC

CDR3 length: 12
J gene: TRBJ1-1
clone size: .
V gene: TRBV4-2
D gene: .
CDR3 protein: CASSQGNTEAFF
CDR3 DNA: TGTGCCAGCAGCCAAGGGAACACTGAAGCTTTCTTT

CDR3 length: 12
J gene: TRBJ2-3
clone size: .
V gene: TRBV4-1
D gene: .
CDR3 protein: CASGIDGDTQYF
CDR3 DNA: TGCGCCAGCGGCATCGATGGAGATACGCAGTATTTT

CDR3 length: 15
J gene: TRBJ1-1
clone size: .
V gene: TRBV4-3
D gene: .
CDR3 protein: CASSQEGMLNTEAFF
CDR3 DNA: TGCGCCAGCAGCCAAGAAGGGATGTTGAACACTGAAGCTTTCTTT

CDR3 length: 13
J gene: TRBJ2-7
clone size: .
V gene: TRBV6-1
D gene: TRBD1
CDR3 protein: CATAQGAPYEQYF
CDR3 DNA: TGTGCCACCGCACAGGGGGCTCCCTACGAGCAGTACTTC

CDR3 length: 14
J gene: TRBJ2-1
clone size: .
V gene: TRBV15
D gene: .
CDR3 protein: CATSRAYLDNEQFF
CDR3 DNA: TGTGCCACCAGCAGAGCCTATCTCGACAATGAGCAGTTCTTC

CDR3 length: 15
J gene: TRBJ2-2
clone size: .
V gene: TRBV6-5
D gene: .
CDR3 protein: CASSYSTTGSGELFF
CDR3 DNA: TGTGCCAGCAGTTACTCCACTACGGGGTCCGGGGAGCTGTTTTTT

CDR3 length: 14
J gene: TRBJ2-7
clone size: .
V gene: TRBV28
D gene: .
CDR3 protein: CASSLENTHYEQYF
CDR3 DNA: TGTGCCAGCAGTTTGGAAAACACTCACTACGAGCAGTACTTC

CDR3 length: 18
J gene: TRBJ1-4
clone size: .
V gene: TRBV4-3
D gene: .
CDR3 protein: CASSQDRAGAGPNEKLFF
CDR3 DNA: TGCGCCAGCAGCCAAGATCGGGCAGGTGCTGGGCCAAATGAAAAACTGTTTTTT

CDR3 length: 14
J gene: TRBJ2-7
clone size: .
V gene: TRBV27
D gene: .
CDR3 protein: CASSPVVGPYEQYF
CDR3 DNA: TGTGCCAGCAGTCCGGTCGTGGGTCCCTACGAGCAGTACTTC

CDR3 length: 12
J gene: TRBJ2-7
clone size: .
V gene: TRBV10-2
D gene: .
CDR3 protein: CASSEWRGEQYF
CDR3 DNA: TGCGCCAGCAGTGAGTGGAGGGGAGAGCAGTACTTC

CDR3 length: 14
J gene: TRBJ2-7
clone size: .
V gene: TRBV5-4
D gene: .
CDR3 protein: CASSHRDRNYEQYF
CDR3 DNA: TGTGCCAGCAGTCACCGGGACCGAAACTACGAGCAGTACTTC

CDR3 length: 15
J gene: TRBJ1-5
clone size: .
V gene: TRBV6-1
D gene: TRBD1
CDR3 protein: CASSADGQGGQPQHF
CDR3 DNA: TGTGCCAGCAGTGCGGATGGACAGGGAGGGCAGCCCCAGCATTTT

CDR3 length: 12
J gene: TRBJ1-1
clone size: medium-sized
V gene: TRBV27
D gene: .
CDR3 protein: CASSFANTEAFF
CDR3 DNA: TGTGCCAGCAGTTTCGCGAACACTGAAGCTTTCTTT